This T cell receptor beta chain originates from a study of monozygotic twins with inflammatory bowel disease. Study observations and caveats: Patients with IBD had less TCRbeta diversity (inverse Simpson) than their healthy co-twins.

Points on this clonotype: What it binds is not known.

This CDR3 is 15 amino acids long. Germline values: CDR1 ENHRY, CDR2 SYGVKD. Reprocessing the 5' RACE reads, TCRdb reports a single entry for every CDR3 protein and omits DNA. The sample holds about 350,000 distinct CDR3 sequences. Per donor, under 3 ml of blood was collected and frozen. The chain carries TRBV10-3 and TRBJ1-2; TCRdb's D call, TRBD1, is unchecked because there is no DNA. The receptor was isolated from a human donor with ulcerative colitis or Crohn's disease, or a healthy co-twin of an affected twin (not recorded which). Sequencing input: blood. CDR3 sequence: CAISVDRGHNYGYTF.